Listed below are T cell receptor beta chains from one sample, sequenced in a study of OX40 agonist ivuxolimab in advanced cancers. This table comes from immunoSEQ multiplex PCR, and its TCRdb copy is limited to in-frame clones, with some not included. The sample lists 60,000 to 75,000 clones; around 93% were seen once. The material was CD4+ or CD8+ T cells sorted from blood, obtained in a trial of the OX40 agonist ivuxolimab. Receptors originate from an adult with an advanced solid tumor such as melanoma, head and neck, liver or kidney cancer. Both conserved end residues are part of each CDR3. A D gene is named only where the DNA matches it firmly. A row's size may be missing; if present it is once, few, many or a size class.

>TRBJ1-1|.|few|TRBV4-1
TGCGCCAGCAGCCCCCGGGGGAACACTGAAGCTTTCTTT
CASSPRGNTEAFF
>TRBJ2-3|TRBD1|.|TRBV13
TGTGCCAGCCTGGACAGGGCGGGTAAAGATACGCAGTATTTT
CASLDRAGKDTQYF
>TRBJ2-7|.|once|TRBV4-1
TGCGCCAGCAGCCACCGACTAACTAACGAGCAGTACTTC
CASSHRLTNEQYF
>TRBJ2-1|.|.|TRBV19
TGTGCCAGTAGTAAGTCAGCGGAAGGCTACAATGAGCAGTTCTTC
CASSKSAEGYNEQFF
>TRBJ1-1|.|.|TRBV19
TGTGCCAGTAGCCCAATGGGAAGACCGTACGAAGCTTTCTTT
CASSPMGRPYEAFF
>TRBJ1-5|.|.|TRBV28
TGTGCCAGCACCCAGGAGCTGGGGCATCAGCCCCAGCATTTT
CASTQELGHQPQHF
>TRBJ2-7|TRBD1|.|TRBV11-3
TGTGCCAGCAGCAATCTACCGGGACAGGGGTCCTACGAGCAGTACTTC
CASSNLPGQGSYEQYF
>TRBJ2-1|TRBD2|.|TRBV7-3
TGTGCCAGCAGCTTAACGCTAGCGGGAGACCCTTACAATGAGCAGTTCTTC
CASSLTLAGDPYNEQFF
>TRBJ2-5|TRBD2|.|TRBV28
TGTGCCAGCAGTTTTTTTCTAGCGGGAGCGGAAGAGACCCAGTACTTC
CASSFFLAGAEETQYF
>TRBJ1-1|TRBD1|.|TRBV16
TGTGCCAGCAGCCCCAGCTTTGGGACAGACATGAACACTGAAGCTTTCTTT
CASSPSFGTDMNTEAFF
>TRBJ2-3|TRBD1|.|TRBV15
TGTGCCACCAGCATTACAGGGGATATGACAGATACGCAGTATTTT
CATSITGDMTDTQYF
>TRBJ2-3|TRBD2|.|TRBV15
TGTGCCACCAGCACTTCAGGACTAGGGCACGAAGGGACAGATACGCAGTATTTT
CATSTSGLGHEGTDTQYF
>TRBJ1-2|TRBD1|.|TRBV7-8
TGTGCCAGCAGCTTGACAGGGGAGTGGGAAATTCCTAACTATGGCTACACCTTC
CASSLTGEWEIPNYGYTF
>TRBJ1-6|.|.|TRBV2
TGTGCCATCCAACAGGGTGCACCCCTCCACTTT
CAIQQGAPLHF
>TRBJ1-2|.|.|TRBV11-2
TGTGCCAGCAGCTTAGACCCCTTGTTGGGCCACTATGGCTACACCTTC
CASSLDPLLGHYGYTF
>TRBJ1-1|.|.|TRBV7-9
TGTGCCAGCAGCTTGGTCGTCTCGACTGAAGCTTTCTTT
CASSLVVSTEAFF
>TRBJ2-7|TRBD2|once|TRBV11-2
TGTGCCAGCAGCTTAGGTTGGACTAGCGGGAGTTCCTACGAGCAGTACTTC
CASSLGWTSGSSYEQYF
>TRBJ2-7|.|once|TRBV6-5
TGTGCCAGCAGTTACTCGGCCGCAGGGGAGCAGTACTTC
CASSYSAAGEQYF
>TRBJ1-2|TRBD1|.|TRBV4-2
TGTGCCAGCAGCCAACCGGACAGGGGCTACACCTTC
CASSQPDRGYTF
>TRBJ1-2|.|.|TRBV10-3
TGTGCCATCAGTGATACAGGGAGCAGTGGCTACACCTTC
CAISDTGSSGYTF
>TRBJ2-2|.|.|TRBV7-9
TGTGCCAGCAGCGCAGGGGTTACCGGGGAGCTGTTTTTT
CASSAGVTGELFF
>TRBJ1-4|.|.|TRBV4-1
TGCGCCAGCAGCCAAGTAGGAGAGGATGAAAAACTGTTTTTT
CASSQVGEDEKLFF
>TRBJ2-7|TRBD2|.|TRBV4-1
TGCGCCAGCAGCCAAGATCCAACTAGCGGAGGTTACGAGCAGTACTTC
CASSQDPTSGGYEQYF
>TRBJ2-3|.|.|TRBV29-1
TGCAGCGTTGAATCCGGGGGCTCAGATACGCAGTATTTT
CSVESGGSDTQYF
>TRBJ2-3|.|.|TRBV21-1
TGTGCCAGCACCCTAGCGGGAAGTGGTACGCAGTATTTT
CASTLAGSGTQYF
>TRBJ2-1|.|.|TRBV28
TGTGCCAGCAGTTTCAGGGTAGAGTCCGGGGCCTACAATGAGCAGTTCTTC
CASSFRVESGAYNEQFF
>TRBJ2-7|.|.|TRBV6-5
TGTGCCAGCAGTTACTTGGCTAGCTTCCACGAGCAGTACTTC
CASSYLASFHEQYF
>TRBJ2-7|.|.|TRBV25-1
TGTGCCAGCAGTTCTGTGGGGGAGGCCTACGAGCAGTACTTC
CASSSVGEAYEQYF
>TRBJ2-1|TRBD2|.|TRBV28
TGTGCCAGCAGTTTTGTGGGACTAGCGGGAGACAATGAGCAGTTCTTC
CASSFVGLAGDNEQFF
>TRBJ1-2|TRBD1|.|TRBV9
TGTGCCAGCAGCGGCGGTGGACAGGGCTTCTATGGCTACACCTTC
CASSGGGQGFYGYTF
>TRBJ2-7|.|.|TRBV4-3
TGCGCCAGCAGCCCACGTCAGAGCTCCTACGAGCAGTACTTC
CASSPRQSSYEQYF